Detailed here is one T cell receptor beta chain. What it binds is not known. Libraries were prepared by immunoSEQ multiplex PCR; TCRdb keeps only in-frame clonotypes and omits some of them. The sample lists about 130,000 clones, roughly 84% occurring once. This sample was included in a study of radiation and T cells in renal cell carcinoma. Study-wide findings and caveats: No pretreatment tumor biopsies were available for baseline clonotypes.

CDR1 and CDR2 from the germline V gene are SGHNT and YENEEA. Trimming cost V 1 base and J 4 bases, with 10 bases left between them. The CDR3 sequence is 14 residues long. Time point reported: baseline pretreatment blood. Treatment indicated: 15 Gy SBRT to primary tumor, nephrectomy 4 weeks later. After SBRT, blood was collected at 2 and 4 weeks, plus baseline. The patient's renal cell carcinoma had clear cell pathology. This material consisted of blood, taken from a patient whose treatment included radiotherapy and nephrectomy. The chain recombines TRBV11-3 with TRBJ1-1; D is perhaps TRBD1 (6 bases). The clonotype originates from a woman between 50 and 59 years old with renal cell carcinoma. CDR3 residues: CASSLGRGSTEAFF. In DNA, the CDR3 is TGTGCCAGCAGCTTAGGCAGGGGAAGCACTGAAGCTTTCTTT.